This TCR beta chain comes out of a study of blood T cell repertoires in COVID-19. CDR3 length: 17 residues. In germline, CDR1 is MRHNA, CDR2 SNTAGT. V lost 0 bases and J lost 0, with 11 bases in between. Data came from immunoSEQ multiplex PCR; TCRdb stores just in-frame clones and leaves some out. The sample consists of approximately 92,000 clones, about 85% of them appearing once. The gene calls are TRBV6-4 and TRBJ1-4, with D possibly matching TRBD1 (6 bases). The sample comprised peripheral blood. The clonotype originates from a man in his fifties or sixties with acute or convalescent COVID-19. In nucleotides, the CDR3 is TGTGCCAGCAGTGACTCGCCAGGGGCGGCAACTAATGAAAAACTGTTTTTT. It codes for CASSDSPGAATNEKLFF.